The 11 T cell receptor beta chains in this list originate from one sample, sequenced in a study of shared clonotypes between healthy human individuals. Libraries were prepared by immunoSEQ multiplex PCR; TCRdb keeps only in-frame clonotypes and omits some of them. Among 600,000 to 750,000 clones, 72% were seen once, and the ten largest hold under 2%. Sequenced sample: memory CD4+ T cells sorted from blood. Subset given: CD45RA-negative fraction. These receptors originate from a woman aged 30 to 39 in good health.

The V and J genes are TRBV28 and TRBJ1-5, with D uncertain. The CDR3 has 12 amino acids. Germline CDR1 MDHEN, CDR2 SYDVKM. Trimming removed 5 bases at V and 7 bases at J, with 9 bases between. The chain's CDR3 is CASSAHRQPQHF. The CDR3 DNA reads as TGTGCCAGCAGTGCCCATAGACAGCCCCAGCATTTT. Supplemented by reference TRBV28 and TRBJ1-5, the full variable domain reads DVKVTQSSRYLVKRTGEKVFLECVQDMDHENMFWYRQDPGLGLRLIYFSYDVKMKEKGDIPEGYSVSREKKERFSLILESASTNQTSMYLCASSAHRQPQHFGDGTRLSIL.

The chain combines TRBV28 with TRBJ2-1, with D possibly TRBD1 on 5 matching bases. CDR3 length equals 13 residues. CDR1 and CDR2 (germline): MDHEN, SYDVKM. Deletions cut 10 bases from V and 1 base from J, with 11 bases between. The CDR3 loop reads CATQGRSYNEQFF. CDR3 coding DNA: TGTGCCACCCAGGGAAGGTCCTACAATGAGCAGTTCTTC.

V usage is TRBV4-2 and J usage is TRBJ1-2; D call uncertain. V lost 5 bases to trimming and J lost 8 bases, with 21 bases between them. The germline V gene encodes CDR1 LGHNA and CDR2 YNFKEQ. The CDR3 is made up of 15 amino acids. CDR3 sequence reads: CASSLAWGSDRGYTF. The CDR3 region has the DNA TGTGCCAGCAGCTTAGCGTGGGGTTCGGACCGCGGCTACACCTTC.

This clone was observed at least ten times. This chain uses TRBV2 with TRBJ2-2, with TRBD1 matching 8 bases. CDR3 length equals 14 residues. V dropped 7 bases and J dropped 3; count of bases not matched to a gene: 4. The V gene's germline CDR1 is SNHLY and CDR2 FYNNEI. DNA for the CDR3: TGTGCCAGCACCGGGACAGGCGACACCGGGGAGCTGTTTTTT. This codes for CASTGTGDTGELFF.

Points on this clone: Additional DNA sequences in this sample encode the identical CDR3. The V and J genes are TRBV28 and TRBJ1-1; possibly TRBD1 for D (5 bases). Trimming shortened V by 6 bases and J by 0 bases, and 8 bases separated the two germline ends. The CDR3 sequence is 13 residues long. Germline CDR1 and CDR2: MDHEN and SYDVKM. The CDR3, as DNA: TGTGCCAGCAGATCAGGGATGAACACTGAAGCTTTCTTT. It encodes CASRSGMNTEAFF.

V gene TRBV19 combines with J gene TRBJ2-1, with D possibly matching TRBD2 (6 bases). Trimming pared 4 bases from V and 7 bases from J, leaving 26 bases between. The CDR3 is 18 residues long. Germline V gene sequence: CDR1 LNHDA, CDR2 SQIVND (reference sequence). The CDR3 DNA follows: TGTGCCAGTAGTAGCTCAGTAGCGGTCCTTGTTCCAAGGAATGAGCAGTTCTTC. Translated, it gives CASSSSVAVLVPRNEQFF.

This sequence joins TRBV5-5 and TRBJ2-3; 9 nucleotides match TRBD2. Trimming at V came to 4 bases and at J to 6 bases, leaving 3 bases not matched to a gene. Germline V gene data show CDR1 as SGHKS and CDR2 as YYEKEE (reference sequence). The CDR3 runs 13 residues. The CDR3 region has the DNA TGTGCCAGCAGCACCACTAGCGGGGATACGCAGTATTTT. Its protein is CASSTTSGDTQYF.

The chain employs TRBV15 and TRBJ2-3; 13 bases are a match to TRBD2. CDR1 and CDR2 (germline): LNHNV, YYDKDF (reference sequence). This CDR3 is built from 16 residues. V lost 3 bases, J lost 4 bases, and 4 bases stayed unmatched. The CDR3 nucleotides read TGTGCCACCAGCAGTGGACTAGCGGGAGCCGCAGATACGCAGTATTTT. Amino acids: CATSSGLAGAADTQYF.

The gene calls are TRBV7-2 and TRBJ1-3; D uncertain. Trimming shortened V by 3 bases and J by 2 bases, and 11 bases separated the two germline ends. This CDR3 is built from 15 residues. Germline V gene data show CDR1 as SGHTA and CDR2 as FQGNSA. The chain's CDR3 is CASSLLGAAGNTIYF. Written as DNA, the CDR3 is TGTGCCAGCAGCTTGCTGGGCGCGGCTGGAAACACCATATATTTT.

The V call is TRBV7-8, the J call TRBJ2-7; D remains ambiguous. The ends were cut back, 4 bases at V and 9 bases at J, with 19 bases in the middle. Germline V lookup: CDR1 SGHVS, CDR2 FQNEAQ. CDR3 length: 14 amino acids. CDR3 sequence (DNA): TGTGCCAGCAGCTCAAACACCGCCAGCCTGGTGCAGTACTTC. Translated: CASSSNTASLVQYF.

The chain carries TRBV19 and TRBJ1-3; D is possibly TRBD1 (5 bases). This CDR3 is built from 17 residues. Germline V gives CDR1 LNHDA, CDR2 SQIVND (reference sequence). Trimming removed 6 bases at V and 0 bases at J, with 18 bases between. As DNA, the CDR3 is TGTGCCAGTAGGAAAATTGGGGCAGCATTCTCTGGAAACACCATATATTTT. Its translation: CASRKIGAAFSGNTIYF.